The 8 T cell receptor beta chains given below trace back to one sample, sequenced in a study of blood T cell repertoires in COVID-19. The method was immunoSEQ multiplex PCR; TCRdb's version includes in-frame clones alone and lacks a portion of them. The sample contains around 71,000 clones, around 85% of which appear only once. Material: peripheral blood. Source of these receptors: a man older than 75 with acute or convalescent COVID-19.

This chain connects TRBV28 to TRBJ1-1; tentative D call: TRBD1 (5 bases). The CDR3 spans 14 residues. V lost 10 bases to trimming and J lost 1 base, with 16 bases between them. Germline assignment: CDR1 MDHEN and CDR2 SYDVKM. The CDR3 reads CATVSWQGNTEAFF. In nucleotides, the CDR3 is TGTGCCACCGTTTCTTGGCAGGGGAACACTGAAGCTTTCTTT.

The chain joins TRBV12-5 to TRBJ1-4, with 10 bases aligning to TRBD1. Germline trimming cut 5 bases from V and 4 bases from J; bases unmatched to any gene: 7. CDR3 length equals 16 residues. Germline CDR1 and CDR2: LGHNT and FRNRAP. The DNA for the CDR3 is TGTGCTAGTGGTCCGGGGACAGGGGCTTTTAATGAAAAACTGTTTTTT. It codes for CASGPGTGAFNEKLFF.

V usage is TRBV28 and J usage is TRBJ2-3; D is uncertain. Germline V CDR1 and CDR2: MDHEN, SYDVKM. CDR3 length equals 15 residues. Trimming shortened V by 6 bases and J by 0 bases, and 13 bases separated the two germline ends. The CDR3 protein is CASSPPTLSTDTQYF. The CDR3 coding sequence is TGTGCCAGCAGCCCGCCGACTCTCAGCACAGATACGCAGTATTTT.

V gene TRBV27 combines with J gene TRBJ2-7; possible D gene TRBD1, 6 bases. The CDR3 contains 15 residues. CDR1 MNHEY and CDR2 SMNVEV come from the germline V gene (reference sequence). V lost 6 bases and J 0 bases, leaving 15 bases between the germline ends. CDR3 sequence reads: CASRIQGKGSYEQYF. The CDR3 nucleotides are TGTGCCAGCAGGATACAGGGAAAGGGCTCCTACGAGCAGTACTTC.

The chain is built from TRBV6-6 and TRBJ2-5, with TRBD2 matching over 11 bases. The germline gives CDR1 MNHNY, CDR2 SVGAGI (reference sequence). J lost 5 bases, V lost 5 bases, and 13 bases had no gene match. The CDR3 length is 17 residues. The CDR3 DNA follows: TGTGCCAGCAGTCGAGGGACTAGCGGACCCCCTGGGGAGACCCAGTACTTC. Translation gives CASSRGTSGPPGETQYF.

The chain recombines TRBV28 with TRBJ2-2; the match to TRBD2 covers 9 bases. The CDR3 extends over 18 amino acids. With V trimmed by 3 bases and J by 1 base, 9 bases remained unmatched. Germline lookup yields CDR1 MDHEN and CDR2 SYDVKM. This CDR3 is CASSFGRLAGMNTGELFF. In DNA form, the CDR3 reads TGTGCCAGCAGTTTTGGGAGGCTAGCGGGGATGAACACCGGGGAGCTGTTTTTT.

This clone was found a few times. V is TRBV21-1 and J is TRBJ2-3; TRBD1 is taken as the D call from the table, unchecked against the DNA. TRBV21-1 constitutes a pseudogene. The CDR3 totals 16 residues. CDR3 sequence (DNA): TGTGCCAGCAGCAAAGATCCAGGGGTTGGTACAGATACGCAGTATTTT. Protein: CASSKDPGVGTDTQYF.

The CDR3 spells CASSMQGASTDTQYF. CDR3 bases: TGTGCCAGTAGTATGCAGGGGGCCAGCACAGATACGCAGTATTTT. The V and J genes are TRBV19 and TRBJ2-3; 8 bases are a match to TRBD1. V lost 3 bases, J lost 0 bases, and 2 bases stayed unmatched. This CDR3 contains 15 residues. The germline V gene has CDR1 LNHDA and CDR2 SQIVND (reference sequence). Based on the CDR3 plus reference TRBV19 and TRBJ2-3, the full variable domain is DGGITQSPKYLFRKEGQNVTLSCEQNLNHDAMYWYRQDPGQGLRLIYYSQIVNDFQKGDIAEGYSVSREKKESFPLTVTSAQKNPTAFYLCASSMQGASTDTQYFGPGTRLTVL.